Each of the 29 T cell receptor beta chains below was sequenced from the same sample in a study of cytomegalovirus exposure and HLA in healthy donors. PCR employed 60 Vbeta and 13 Jbeta primers. This table comes from immunoSEQ multiplex PCR, and its TCRdb copy is limited to in-frame clones, with some not included. The sample includes some 170,000 clones, over 60% of them seen just once. Sample: PBMCs. These receptors were obtained from a man aged 40-49 years in good health and CMV-seropositive.

This clone rates as medium-sized. The V and J genes are TRBV27 and TRBJ2-7; TRBD2 aligns across 9 bases. V lost 3 bases to trimming and J lost 7 bases; unmatched junction nucleotides: 4. The CDR3 is made up of 13 amino acids. Looked up from germline, CDR1 is MNHEY and CDR2 is SMNVEV (reference sequence). The DNA for the CDR3 is TGTGCCAGCAGTTTCAATCTAGCGGGGGAGCAGTACTTC. Protein: CASSFNLAGEQYF.

This chain uses TRBV2 with TRBJ2-7; possibly TRBD2 for D (6 bases). Between the trimmed V and J ends, which lost 3 bases and 4 bases, there was a span of 10 bases. The CDR3 covers 13 residues. Looked up from germline, CDR1 is SNHLY and CDR2 is FYNNEI. The CDR3 coding sequence is TGTGCCAGCAGTGAGGACTATTCTTACGAGCAGTACTTC. Translating gives CASSEDYSYEQYF.

The chain combines TRBV6-1 with TRBJ2-7; tentative D call: TRBD2 (6 bases). The CDR3 is made up of 16 amino acids. Trimming stripped 4 bases from V and 2 bases from J, with 18 bases between. CDR1 MNHNS and CDR2 SASEGT come from the germline V gene. The CDR3 is CASSGGDGTGPYEQYF. CDR3 bases: TGTGCCAGCAGTGGGGGGGACGGGACGGGGCCCTACGAGCAGTACTTC.

V is TRBV5-1 and J is TRBJ2-7; perhaps TRBD1 as D (6 bases). The V and J ends lost 1 base and 2 bases respectively, with 13 bases between them. The CDR3 spans 15 residues. Germline V lookup: CDR1 SGHRS, CDR2 YFSETQ. Here the CDR3 DNA reads TGCGCCAGCAGCTTGACAGGGATTCTTGCCTACGAGCAGTACTTC. It codes for CASSLTGILAYEQYF.

The V call is TRBV30, the J call TRBJ1-5, with D possibly matching TRBD1 (5 bases). The germline V gene has CDR1 GTSNPN and CDR2 SVGIG (reference sequence). This CDR3 comprises 14 residues. Trimming left V 2 bases short and J 0 bases short, with 8 bases between. The CDR3 region has the DNA TGTGCCTGGAGTAGGGGACTTAGCAATCAGCCCCAGCATTTT. Residues: CAWSRGLSNQPQHF.

As for this clone: One junction end disagrees with the germline gene, perhaps due to a read error. The V call is TRBV5-1, the J call TRBJ2-4; D remains unclear. The CDR3 sequence is 13 residues long. Germline values: CDR1 SGHRS, CDR2 YFSETQ. The CDR3 DNA reads TGCGCCAGCAGCTTGGACGGCCAAAACAGTCAGTACTTC. The encoded protein is CASSLDGQNSQYF.

This clone is a singleton in its sample. CDR3 in amino acids: CASSSLSLAGVGEQYF. As DNA, the CDR3 is TGCGCCAGCAGCTCCCTGAGTTTAGCGGGAGTGGGTGAGCAGTACTTC. This chain connects TRBV5-1 to TRBJ2-7; TRBD2 aligns across 9 bases. Germline CDR1 is SGHRS and CDR2 is YFSETQ. CDR3 size: 16 residues. V was pared by 3 bases and J by 7 bases, with 14 bases of the junction left unmatched.

This clone was seen a few times. The chain carries TRBV7-2 and TRBJ2-3; 8 positions agree with TRBD2. V was clipped by 5 bases and J by 9 bases; unmatched bases: 7. The CDR3 loop spans 13 amino acids. Germline CDR1 and CDR2: SGHTA and FQGNSA. This chain's CDR3 is CASSQPRGGTQYF. DNA for the CDR3: TGTGCCAGCAGCCAGCCCCGGGGGGGAACGCAGTATTTT.

The V gene is TRBV21-1, the J gene TRBJ1-2; the table's D call TRBD1 went unverified against the DNA. TRBV21-1 is listed as a pseudogene. The CDR3 consists of 14 residues. The CDR3 sequence is CASRRTGGNDGYTF. CDR3 nucleotides: TGTGCCAGCAGACGAACAGGGGGTAACGATGGCTACACCTTC.

This chain joins TRBV30 and TRBJ2-2, with no clear D. From germline, CDR1 is GTSNPN and CDR2 SVGIG (reference sequence). V lost 0 bases to trimming and J lost 8 bases, with 4 bases between them. The CDR3 contains 11 residues. The chain's CDR3 is CAWSVSGELFF. CDR3 in DNA: TGTGCCTGGAGTGTGTCGGGGGAGCTGTTTTTT.

V gene TRBV11-3 combines with J gene TRBJ2-7, with no clear D. There are 11 residues in the CDR3. Germline CDR1 is SGHNT and CDR2 is YENEEA. The V and J ends lost 5 bases and 3 bases respectively, with 5 bases between them. The CDR3 DNA follows: TGTGCCAGCAGCACATACTACGAGCAGTACTTC. This codes for CASSTYYEQYF.

The V gene is TRBV5-4, the J gene TRBJ1-2; 9 nucleotides agree with TRBD1. With V trimmed by 4 bases and J by 6 bases, 13 bases remained unmatched. Per germline, CDR1 SGHNT and CDR2 YYREEE (reference sequence). The CDR3 totals 16 residues. CDR3 amino acids: CASSRENRDRVHGYTF. CDR3 nucleotide sequence: TGTGCCAGCAGCAGAGAAAACCGGGACAGGGTTCATGGCTACACCTTC.

CDR3 protein: CASSLGTESYEQYF. In DNA form, the CDR3 reads TGTGCCAGCAGCTTAGGGACAGAGTCCTACGAGCAGTACTTC. The V gene is TRBV7-2, the J gene TRBJ2-7, with D perhaps matching TRBD1 (6 bases). This CDR3 contains 14 residues. Germline CDR1 and CDR2: SGHTA and FQGNSA. V was clipped by 1 base and J by 1 base, with 8 bases between them.

The rearrangement links TRBV5-4 to TRBJ2-1; maybe TRBD2 (5 bases). V lost 0 bases, J lost 8 bases, and 9 bases lay in between. Per germline, CDR1 SGHNT and CDR2 YYREEE (reference sequence). The CDR3 covers 13 residues. The CDR3 DNA is TGTGCCAGCAGCTTGGTGCCTAGCTATGAGCAGTTCTTC. It encodes CASSLVPSYEQFF.

The chain links TRBV6-1 to TRBJ2-7, with a weak D call TRBD2 (6 bases). In germline, CDR1 is MNHNS, CDR2 SASEGT. Trimming left V 2 bases short and J 4 bases short, with 15 bases between. The CDR3 runs 15 residues. The DNA of the CDR3 is TGTGCCAGCAGTGAAAGGGACGGGGAGGCTTACGAGCAGTACTTC. This sequence encodes CASSERDGEAYEQYF.

V gene TRBV5-1 combines with J gene TRBJ2-5; possible D gene TRBD2, 6 bases. CDR3 size: 15 residues. Germline loops: CDR1 SGHRS, CDR2 YFSETQ. The V and J ends lost 0 bases and 5 bases respectively, with 14 bases between them. CDR3 region: CASSLGGGTVETQYF. The CDR3 DNA reads TGCGCCAGCAGCTTGGGGGGCGGGACGGTCGAGACCCAGTACTTC.

The chain uses TRBV19 and TRBJ2-7, with D perhaps TRBD2 (7 bases). The CDR3 has 13 residues. The germline V gene encodes CDR1 LNHDA and CDR2 SQIVND (reference sequence). V dropped 7 bases and J dropped 2 bases, with 12 bases sitting between them. The CDR3, as DNA: TGTGCCAGTAATGGGGGGGCCACCTACGAGCAGTACTTC. It is translated as CASNGGATYEQYF.

V and J are TRBV6-5 and TRBJ1-4, with TRBD1 matching over 7 bases. This CDR3 region has 13 residues. V gave up 8 bases and J gave up 3 bases; unmatched junction bases: 3. Per the germline V gene, CDR1 is MNHEY and CDR2 is SVGAGI. In DNA, the CDR3 is TGTGCCAGCTCGGGGACAGCTAATGAAAAACTGTTTTTT. Translating gives CASSGTANEKLFF.

The V gene is TRBV9, the J gene TRBJ2-7; no clear D. The V gene's germline CDR1 is SGDLS and CDR2 YYNGEE. The length of the CDR3 is 13 residues. Deletions cut 0 bases from V and 4 bases from J, with 8 bases between. CDR3 protein: CASSVVCSYEQYF. The CDR3 DNA is TGTGCCAGCAGCGTAGTATGCAGTTACGAGCAGTACTTC.

V usage is TRBV5-1 and J usage is TRBJ2-1, with 9 bases fitting TRBD2. Trimming at V came to 3 bases and at J to 9 bases, leaving 10 bases not matched to a gene. The CDR3 contains 15 residues. Germline CDR1 is SGHRS and CDR2 is YFSETQ. CDR3 residues: CASSSAGTSGFEQFF. Written as DNA, the CDR3 is TGCGCCAGCAGCTCGGCGGGAACTAGCGGGTTTGAGCAGTTCTTC.

The chain joins TRBV6-5 to TRBJ1-2, with 7 bases matching TRBD1. From germline, CDR1 is MNHEY and CDR2 SVGAGI. V gave up 6 bases and J gave up 1 base; unmatched junction bases: 2. The CDR3 consists of 13 residues. CDR3 residues: CASSRQGNYGYTF. Here the CDR3 DNA reads TGTGCCAGCAGCCGACAGGGTAACTATGGCTACACCTTC.

The gene calls are TRBV7-9 and TRBJ2-2; 8 bases are shared with TRBD2. There are 17 residues in the CDR3. CDR1 SEHNR and CDR2 FQNEAQ come from the germline V gene (reference sequence). With V trimmed by 5 bases and J by 4 bases, 12 bases remained unmatched. CDR3 residues: CASSPRIREGITGELFF. CDR3 in DNA: TGTGCCAGCAGCCCACGGATACGGGAGGGGATCACCGGGGAGCTGTTTTTT. The variable domain in full, with the rest retrieved from reference TRBV7-9 and TRBJ2-2, is DTGVSQNPRHKITKRGQNVTFRCDPISEHNRLYWYRQTLGQGPEFLTYFQNEAQLEKSRLLSDRFSAERPKGSFSTLEIQRTEQGDSAMYLCASSPRIREGITGELFFGEGSRLTVL.

This clone was observed a few times. The rearrangement joins TRBV19 to TRBJ1-4; a possible D gene is TRBD1 (6 bases). CDR1 and CDR2 (germline): LNHDA, SQIVND (reference sequence). The V end was cut by 5 bases, the J end by 7 bases, with 17 bases between. This CDR3 has 15 amino acids. As DNA, the CDR3 is TGTGCCAGTAGTCCCTCCGCGGGGGCTTTTGAAAAACTGTTTTTT. It encodes CASSPSAGAFEKLFF.

V and J are TRBV7-6 and TRBJ2-1; 9 nucleotides match TRBD2. Trimming took 2 bases from V and 8 from J; bases not matched to a gene: 7. CDR3 length: 15 residues. CDR1 is SGHVS, CDR2 FNYEAQ, per germline. The CDR3 DNA sequence: TGTGCCAGCAGCTTATACGCGGGAGGGCCCGATGAGCAGTTCTTC. This gives the protein CASSLYAGGPDEQFF.

The rearrangement uses TRBV2 and TRBJ1-1; D is ambiguous. CDR1 and CDR2 (germline): SNHLY, FYNNEI. This CDR3 has 13 amino acids. Trimming stripped 4 bases from V and 1 base from J, with 7 bases between. For the CDR3, the DNA is TGTGCCAGCAGTGTTGAGGGGAACACTGAAGCTTTCTTT. Translated, it gives CASSVEGNTEAFF. Full variable domain (rest looked up from reference TRBV2 and TRBJ1-1): EPEVTQTPSHQVTQMGQEVILRCVPISNHLYFYWYRQILGQKVEFLVSFYNNEISEKSEIFDDQFSVERPDGSNFTLKIRSTKLEDSAMYFCASSVEGNTEAFFGQGTRLTVV.

The gene calls are TRBV11-2 and TRBJ2-5; 7 bases fit TRBD2. The CDR3 contains 16 residues. Germline V lookup: CDR1 SGHAT, CDR2 FQNNGV. J was trimmed by 1 base and V by 5 bases; bases with no gene match: 10. The DNA for the CDR3 is TGTGCCAGCAGCCCTGGGGGAGGGTTCTCCCAAGAGACCCAGTACTTC. Translating it yields CASSPGGGFSQETQYF.

The chain combines TRBV7-9 with TRBJ2-5, with 11 bases aligning to TRBD2. Trimming at V came to 5 bases and at J to 4 bases, leaving 3 bases not matched to a gene. Germline V gene data show CDR1 as SEHNR and CDR2 as FQNEAQ (reference sequence). The CDR3 covers 14 residues. The CDR3, as DNA: TGTGCCAGCAGCCGAGGACTAGCGGGAGAGACCCAGTACTTC. Amino acid sequence: CASSRGLAGETQYF.

This chain joins TRBV21-1 and TRBJ2-3; TRBD1, the D gene given by the table, was not confirmed from the DNA. TRBV21-1 is deemed a pseudogene. There are 15 residues in the CDR3. In DNA, the CDR3 is TGTGCCAGCAAACCTTTCGACAGGCCTACAGATACGCAGTATTTT. It yields the protein CASKPFDRPTDTQYF.

As for this clone: Other DNA sequences within the sample encode an identical CDR3. The chain combines TRBV5-1 with TRBJ2-7, with D perhaps matching TRBD2 (6 bases). The V end was cut by 4 bases, the J end by 2 bases, with 10 bases between. The CDR3 consists of 13 residues. Germline-derived CDR1 and CDR2 are SGHRS and YFSETQ. This CDR3 reads CASSAGRTYEQYF. CDR3 sequence (DNA): TGCGCCAGCAGCGCGGGACGGACCTACGAGCAGTACTTC.